One and the same sample provided the 7 T cell receptor beta chains below, sequenced in a study of cytomegalovirus exposure and HLA in healthy donors. TCRdb's copy holds only in-frame clones and misses some; the assay was immunoSEQ multiplex PCR. The data hold around 98,000 clones, with roughly nine tenths observed a single time. Material for sequencing was PBMCs. The receptor source for this set is a man between 18 and 29 years old in good health and CMV-seropositive.

The CDR3, as DNA: TGTGCCAGAAGCCTTAGCAGAAACATTCAGTACTTC. This translates into CARSLSRNIQYF. The chain is built from TRBV5-3 and TRBJ2-4; D gene ambiguous. TRBV5-3 is annotated as an ORF whose role is uncertain. Trimming pared 4 bases from V and 6 bases from J, leaving 8 bases between. CDR3 length equals 12 residues.

V usage is TRBV28 and J usage is TRBJ2-1; 7 nucleotides line up with TRBD1. Germline V CDR1 and CDR2: MDHEN, SYDVKM. The CDR3 runs to 14 residues. Trimming took 4 bases from V and 4 from J; bases not matched to a gene: 4. The CDR3 spells CASSSGQIYNEQFF. CDR3 coding DNA: TGTGCCAGCAGTTCGGGACAGATATACAATGAGCAGTTCTTC.

The J gene is TRBJ2-5, the V gene TRBV29-1; 11 nucleotides line up with TRBD1. The V and J ends lost 6 bases and 2 bases, in that order; junction bases with no gene match: 2. The CDR3 consists of 13 residues. Germline loops: CDR1 SQVTM, CDR2 ANQGSEA. Here the CDR3 reads CSVGTGGQETQYF. The DNA for the CDR3 is TGCAGCGTGGGGACAGGGGGTCAAGAGACCCAGTACTTC.

The chain joins TRBV19 to TRBJ2-3, with a tentative D call TRBD2 (6 bases). The V gene lost 4 bases and the J gene lost 0 bases, with 11 bases spanning the gap. The germline V gene has CDR1 LNHDA and CDR2 SQIVND (reference sequence). The CDR3 loop spans 15 amino acids. CDR3 region: CASSSTGLSTDTQYF. The CDR3 region has the DNA TGTGCCAGTAGTAGCACGGGACTTAGCACAGATACGCAGTATTTT.

The chain links TRBV15 to TRBJ2-7, with 8 bases lining up with TRBD2. Trimming cost V 0 bases and J 7 bases; bases outside gene matches: 5. The CDR3 totals 14 residues. Germline CDR1 and CDR2: LNHNV and YYDKDF (reference sequence). This chain's CDR3 is CATSRDRASGEQYF. The DNA for the CDR3 is TGTGCCACCAGCAGAGATCGGGCTAGCGGGGAGCAGTACTTC.

V and J are TRBV28 and TRBJ1-3; 8 nucleotides agree with TRBD1. This CDR3 comprises 15 residues. The germline gives CDR1 MDHEN, CDR2 SYDVKM. V gave up 5 bases and J gave up 7 bases; unmatched junction bases: 10. CDR3 coding DNA: TGTGCCAGCAGTCCCCCTGGACAGGGCGCCAACACCATATATTTT. As protein: CASSPPGQGANTIYF.

The gene calls are TRBV7-2 and TRBJ2-5; D is perhaps TRBD1 (6 bases). Germline-derived CDR1 and CDR2 are SGHTA and FQGNSA. CDR3 length: 16 residues. With 5 bases removed from V and 0 bases from J, the gap between germline ends came to 16 bases. CDR3 coding DNA: TGTGCCAGCAGCCTTACACCGGGACACCACCAAGAGACCCAGTACTTC. Its translation: CASSLTPGHHQETQYF.